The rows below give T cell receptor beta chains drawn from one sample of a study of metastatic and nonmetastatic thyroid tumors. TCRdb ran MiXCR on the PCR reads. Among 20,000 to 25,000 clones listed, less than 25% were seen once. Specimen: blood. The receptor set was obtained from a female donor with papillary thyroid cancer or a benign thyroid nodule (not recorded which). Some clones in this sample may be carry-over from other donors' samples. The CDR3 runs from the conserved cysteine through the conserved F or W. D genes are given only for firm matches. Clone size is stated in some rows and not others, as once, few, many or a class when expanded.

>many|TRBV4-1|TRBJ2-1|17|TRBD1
CASSPTMDRGLHNEQFF
TGCGCCAGCAGCCCAACCATGGACAGGGGCCTCCACAATGAGCAGTTCTTC
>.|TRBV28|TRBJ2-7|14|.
CASSFGTPVVEQYF
TGTGCCAGCAGTTTCGGTACCCCGGTGGTCGAGCAGTACTTC
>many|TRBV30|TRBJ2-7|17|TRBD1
CAWSVTQGARRVGEQYF
TGTGCCTGGAGTGTAACCCAGGGGGCGAGGAGAGTGGGCGAGCAGTACTTC
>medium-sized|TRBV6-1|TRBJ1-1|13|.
CASRVQGDTEAFF
TGTGCCAGCAGAGTACAGGGCGACACTGAAGCTTTCTTT
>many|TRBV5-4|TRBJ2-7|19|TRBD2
CASSLEGAPTSGSHYEQYF
TGTGCCAGCAGCTTGGAAGGGGCCCCGACTAGCGGGAGCCACTACGAGCAGTACTTC
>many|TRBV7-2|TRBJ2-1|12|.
CASSTVYNEQFF
TGTGCCAGCAGCACGGTTTACAATGAGCAGTTCTTC
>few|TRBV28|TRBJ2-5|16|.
CASNLQSGTVQETQYF
TGTGCCAGCAACTTACAATCTGGGACGGTACAAGAGACCCAGTACTTC
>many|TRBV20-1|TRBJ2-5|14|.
CSAGLQGRGETQYF
TGCAGTGCCGGTCTCCAGGGCCGAGGGGAGACCCAGTACTTC
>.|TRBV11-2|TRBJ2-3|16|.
CASSFGDHGWGDTQYF
TGTGCCAGCAGCTTTGGGGACCATGGGTGGGGAGATACGCAGTATTTT
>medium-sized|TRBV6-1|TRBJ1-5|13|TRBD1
CASHSQGNQPQHF
TGTGCCAGCCACTCACAGGGGAATCAGCCCCAGCATTTT
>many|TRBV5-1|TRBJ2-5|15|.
CASSLLGARGETQYF
TGCGCCAGCAGCTTGCTAGGGGCAAGGGGAGAGACCCAGTACTTC
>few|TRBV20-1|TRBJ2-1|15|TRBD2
CSADNGLAGGDEQFF
TGCAGTGCTGATAACGGACTAGCGGGAGGCGATGAGCAGTTCTTC
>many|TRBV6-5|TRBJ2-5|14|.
CASSYNGGMETQYF
TGTGCCAGCAGTTACAACGGAGGGATGGAGACCCAGTACTTC
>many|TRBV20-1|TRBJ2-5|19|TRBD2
CSARHLALTSGSIGETQYF
TGCAGTGCTAGGCACTTAGCCCTGACTAGCGGGAGTATTGGAGAGACCCAGTACTTC
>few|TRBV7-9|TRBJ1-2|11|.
CASSLGRSYTF
TGTGCCAGCAGCTTAGGCAGGAGCTACACCTTC
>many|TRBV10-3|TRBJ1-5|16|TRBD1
CAISPTQGASNQPQHF
TGTGCCATCAGTCCGACCCAGGGGGCTAGCAATCAGCCCCAGCATTTT
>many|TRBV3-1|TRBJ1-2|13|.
CASSSGYGGGYTF
TGTGCCAGCAGCTCAGGGTACGGGGGCGGCTACACCTTC
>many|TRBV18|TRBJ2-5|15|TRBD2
CASSLSWGGQETQYF
TGTGCCAGCTCACTATCCTGGGGGGGCCAAGAGACCCAGTACTTC
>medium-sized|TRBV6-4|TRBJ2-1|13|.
CASSEVPRDEQFF
TGTGCCAGCAGTGAAGTTCCGAGGGATGAGCAGTTCTTC
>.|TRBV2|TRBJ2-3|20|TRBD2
CASSEWVLAGETSITDTQYF
TGTGCCAGCAGTGAATGGGTGCTAGCGGGAGAGACGTCTATTACAGATACGCAGTATTTT
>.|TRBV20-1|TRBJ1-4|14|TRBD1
CSARERQGAEKLFF
TGCAGTGCTAGAGAAAGGCAGGGGGCTGAAAAACTGTTTTTT
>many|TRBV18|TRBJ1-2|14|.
CASSPEHRSYGYTF
TGTGCCAGCTCACCAGAACACAGGAGCTATGGCTACACCTTC
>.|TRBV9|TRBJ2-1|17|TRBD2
CASSLVAGGPLENERFF
TGTGCCAGCAGCTTAGTAGCGGGAGGACCTTTGGAGAATGAGCGGTTCTTC
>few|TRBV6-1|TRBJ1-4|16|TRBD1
CASSDLQGGTNEKLFF
TGTGCCAGCAGTGATCTCCAGGGGGGCACTAATGAAAAACTGTTTTTT
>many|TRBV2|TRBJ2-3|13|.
CARGPVSTDTQYF
TGTGCCAGGGGGCCAGTTAGCACAGATACGCAGTATTTT
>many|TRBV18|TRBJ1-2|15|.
CASSPPIGAFYGYTF
TGTGCCAGCTCACCACCGATAGGGGCATTCTATGGCTACACCTTC
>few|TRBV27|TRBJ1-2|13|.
CASSLDKSYGYTF
TGTGCCAGCAGTTTGGACAAATCCTATGGCTACACCTTC
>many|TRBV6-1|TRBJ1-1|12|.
CASGSTNTEAFF
TGTGCCAGCGGGTCCACGAACACTGAAGCTTTCTTT
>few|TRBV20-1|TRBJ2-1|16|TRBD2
CSARGLAGLSYNEQFF
TGCAGTGCTAGGGGACTAGCGGGACTCTCCTACAATGAGCAGTTCTTC
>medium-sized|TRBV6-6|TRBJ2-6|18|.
CASQRVTGLGAGANVLTF
TGTGCCAGCCAACGGGTGACAGGTCTCGGGGCTGGGGCCAACGTCCTGACTTTC
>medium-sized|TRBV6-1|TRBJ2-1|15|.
CASSVQQGEYNEQFF
TGTGCCAGCAGTGTCCAACAGGGAGAATACAATGAGCAGTTCTTC